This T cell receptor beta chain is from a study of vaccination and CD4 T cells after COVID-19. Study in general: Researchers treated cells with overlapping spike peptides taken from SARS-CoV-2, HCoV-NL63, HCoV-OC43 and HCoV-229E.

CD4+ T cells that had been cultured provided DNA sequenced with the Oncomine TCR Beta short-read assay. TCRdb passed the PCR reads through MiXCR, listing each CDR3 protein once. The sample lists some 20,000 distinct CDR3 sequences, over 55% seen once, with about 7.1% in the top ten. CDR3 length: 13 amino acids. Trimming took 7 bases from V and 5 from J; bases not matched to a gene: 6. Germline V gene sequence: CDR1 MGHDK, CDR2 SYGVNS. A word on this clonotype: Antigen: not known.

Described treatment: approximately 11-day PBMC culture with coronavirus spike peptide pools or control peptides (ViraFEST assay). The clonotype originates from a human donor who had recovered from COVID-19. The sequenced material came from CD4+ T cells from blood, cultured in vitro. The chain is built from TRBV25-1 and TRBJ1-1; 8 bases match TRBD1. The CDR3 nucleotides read TGTGCCAGCAAAGGACAGGGAGGGACTGAAGCTTTCTTT. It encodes CASKGQGGTEAFF.